The 27 T cell receptor beta chains listed next were all sequenced from one sample in a study of T-cell memory formation after mild COVID-19. TCRdb re-analysed the 5' RACE reads in MiXCR, keeping a single row per CDR3 protein. The sample contains about 110,000 distinct CDR3 sequences, over 15% of which appear only once. The sample comprised PBMCs or a T cell subset sorted from them (not recorded which). Source of these receptors: an adult woman who had mild COVID-19 (a few samples of this study predate the infection). Cell type and time point are not known.

This clonotype appeared a few times. The V gene is TRBV30, the J gene TRBJ2-2; D call uncertain. CDR3 length: 12 residues. Germline V gene lookup returns CDR1 GTSNPN and CDR2 SVGIG (reference sequence). Trimming took 0 bases from V and 6 from J, leaving 5 bases between them. The CDR3 protein is CAWSVGAGELFF. The CDR3 coding sequence is TGTGCCTGGAGTGTAGGTGCCGGGGAGCTGTTTTTT. Full variable domain (rest looked up from reference TRBV30 and TRBJ2-2): SQTIHQWPATLVQPVGSPLSLECTVEGTSNPNLYWYRQAAGRGLQLLFYSVGIGQISSEVPQNLSASRPQDRQFILSSKKLLLSDSGFYLCAWSVGAGELFFGEGSRLTVL.

The chain carries TRBV5-6 and TRBJ1-5, with D possibly TRBD1 on 5 matching bases. Germline assignment: CDR1 SGHDT and CDR2 YYEEEE. Trimming shortened V by 3 bases and J by 4 bases, and 11 bases separated the two germline ends. This CDR3 region has 14 residues. The CDR3 reads CASSYGGGNQPQHF. In DNA form, the CDR3 reads TGTGCCAGCAGCTACGGGGGAGGGAATCAGCCCCAGCATTTT.

The table lists this clonotype with many counts. The chain uses TRBV13 and TRBJ2-3; 10 bases are shared with TRBD2. Germline V gene data show CDR1 as PRHDT and CDR2 as FYEKMQ (reference sequence). CDR3 length: 15 amino acids. Germline trimming cut 5 bases from V and 7 bases from J; bases unmatched to any gene: 9. The CDR3 DNA follows: TGTGCCAGCAGCCCCGAGCGGGGGGGCCGCAATACGCAGTATTTT. The encoded protein is CASSPERGGRNTQYF.

This clonotype occurred a few times. The chain uses TRBV20-1 and TRBJ2-1; D ambiguous. V shed 0 bases and J shed 6 bases, with 9 bases lying between them. The CDR3 spans 13 residues. CDR1 is DFQATT and CDR2 is SNEGSKA in the germline V gene (reference sequence). CDR3 DNA sequence: TGCAGTGCTAGAGATCGATCAACCAATGAGCAGTTCTTC. It encodes CSARDRSTNEQFF.

The chain is built from TRBV10-3 and TRBJ1-4; 10 bases map to TRBD1. V trimming: 10 bases; J trimming: 5 bases; junction bases outside the gene matches: 10. The CDR3 sequence is 15 residues long. The V gene's germline CDR1 is ENHRY and CDR2 SYGVKD. CDR3 DNA: TGTGCCACCGGGACAGGGGCGTTTGACAATGAAAAACTGTTTTTT. This encodes CATGTGAFDNEKLFF.

This clonotype was observed a handful of times. The V call is TRBV10-3, the J call TRBJ1-1; no clear D gene. CDR1 and CDR2 from the germline V gene are ENHRY and SYGVKD. This CDR3 has 15 residues. Trimming removed 0 bases from V and 1 base from J, with 9 bases in between. The CDR3 nucleotides read TGTGCCATCAGTGAGTCGGACCCGGGGAACACTGAAGCTTTCTTT. Its protein is CAISESDPGNTEAFF.

This clonotype showed up just a few times. This sequence joins TRBV29-1 and TRBJ1-1, with a possible D match to TRBD1 (5 bases). Germline V CDR1 and CDR2: SQVTM, ANQGSEA. This CDR3 comprises 14 residues. The V end lost 4 bases, the J end lost 8 bases, and 20 bases lay between the germline ends. CDR3 protein: CSVVTGWGGLEAFF. The CDR3 nucleotides read TGCAGCGTTGTCACCGGGTGGGGCGGGTTAGAAGCTTTCTTT. Full variable domain (remainder filled in from reference TRBV29-1 and TRBJ1-1): SAVISQKPSRDICQRGTSLTIQCQVDSQVTMMFWYRQQPGQSLTLIATANQGSEATYESGFVIDKFPISRPNLTFSTLTVSNMSPEDSSIYLCSVVTGWGGLEAFFGQGTRLTVV.

The gene calls are TRBV5-6 and TRBJ2-7; possibly TRBD1 or TRBD2 for D (5 bases each). The germline gives CDR1 SGHDT, CDR2 YYEEEE. The CDR3 is made up of 16 amino acids. Trimming removed 1 base from V and 0 bases from J, with 14 bases in between. Written as DNA, the CDR3 is TGTGCCAGCAGCTTGCGGCCCGGGACCAGCTCCTACGAGCAGTACTTC. Encoded protein: CASSLRPGTSSYEQYF.

This chain uses TRBV12-3 or TRBV12-4 with TRBJ2-7; the match to TRBD2 covers 11 bases. With V trimmed by 3 bases and J by 3 bases, 4 bases remained unmatched. This CDR3 contains 15 residues. The CDR3 DNA reads TGTGCCAGCAGTTTTTTACTAGCGGGAGTCTACGAGCAGTACTTC. Encoded protein: CASSFLLAGVYEQYF.

The sample holds a few counts of this clonotype. J is TRBJ1-1 and V is TRBV5-6; no reliable D call. V lost 7 bases and J 6 bases, leaving 19 bases between the germline ends. CDR1 is SGHDT, CDR2 YYEEEE, per germline. The CDR3 consists of 14 residues. This CDR3 is CASGRAPLYAEAFF. CDR3 DNA sequence: TGTGCCAGCGGGCGGGCCCCCCTCTACGCTGAAGCTTTCTTT.

This clonotype was detected only a few times. The chain joins TRBV12-3 or TRBV12-4 to TRBJ2-3, with a tentative D call TRBD1 (6 bases). The V end lost 6 bases, the J end lost 9 bases, and 13 bases lay between the germline ends. This CDR3 region has 12 residues. The CDR3: CASSSGDRTQYF. DNA of the CDR3: TGTGCCAGCAGCTCAGGGGATAGGACGCAGTATTTT.

This clonotype was counted ten times or more. The CDR3 reads CATRGTSGHNEQFF. The DNA of the CDR3 is TGTGCCACCAGGGGGACTAGCGGTCACAATGAGCAGTTCTTC. The V gene is TRBV15, the J gene TRBJ2-1; 11 positions match TRBD2. CDR3 length: 14 amino acids. CDR1 is LNHNV and CDR2 is YYDKDF in the germline V gene (reference sequence). Unmatched junction bases numbered 3, after V lost 6 bases and J lost 5 bases.

The genes are TRBV20-1 and TRBJ1-1; 7 nucleotides align to TRBD1. Germline assignment: CDR1 DFQATT and CDR2 SNEGSKA (reference sequence). Trimming cost V 5 bases and J 1 base; bases outside gene matches: 4. The CDR3 totals 13 residues. DNA of the CDR3: TGCAGTGCTCGACAGGGCGAGAACACTGAAGCTTTCTTT. Protein product: CSARQGENTEAFF.

This clonotype came up a few times. This chain joins TRBV10-3 and TRBJ1-1; 7 bases align to TRBD1. The CDR3 sequence is 14 residues long. V was clipped by 3 bases and J by 5 bases; unmatched bases: 6. In germline, CDR1 is ENHRY, CDR2 SYGVKD. For the CDR3, the DNA is TGTGCCATCAGTGACGAGACAGGGAGGACTGAAGCTTTCTTT. Protein product: CAISDETGRTEAFF.

The V and J genes are TRBV11-3 and TRBJ1-2, with 8 bases identical to TRBD1. CDR3 length: 13 amino acids. Trimming took 5 bases from V and 7 from J; bases not matched to a gene: 6. Germline V lookup: CDR1 SGHNT, CDR2 YENEEA. CDR3 nucleotide sequence: TGTGCCAGCAGCGGACCAGACAGGGGTGGCTACACCTTC. It codes for CASSGPDRGGYTF. Full variable domain (missing parts from reference TRBV11-3 and TRBJ1-2): EAGVVQSPRYKIIEKKQPVAFWCNPISGHNTLYWYLQNLGQGPELLIRYENEEAVDDSQLPKDRFSAERLKGVDSTLKIQPAELGDSAVYLCASSGPDRGGYTFGSGTRLTVV.

The chain joins TRBV24-1 to TRBJ1-2; 9 bases map to TRBD1. The germline V gene encodes CDR1 KGHDR and CDR2 SFDVKD. This CDR3 region has 17 residues. With 10 bases clipped from V and 2 bases from J, the junction kept 16 bases outside the gene matches. The CDR3 DNA follows: TGTGCCACGGCCGGAGAACTAAACAGGGGGCAAAACTATGGCTACACCTTC. This translates into CATAGELNRGQNYGYTF.

This clonotype is a singleton in its sample. The rearrangement links TRBV4-2 to TRBJ1-2; weak D call: TRBD1 (5 bases). CDR1 and CDR2 from the germline V gene are LGHNA and YNFKEQ. CDR3 size: 15 residues. V was pared by 4 bases and J by 4 bases, with 16 bases between. CDR3 loop: CASSLNVGAGYGYTF. As DNA, the CDR3 is TGTGCCAGCAGCCTTAACGTCGGGGCGGGCTATGGCTACACCTTC.

The rearrangement joins TRBV7-6 to TRBJ2-7; 7 nucleotides line up with TRBD1. After removal of 0 bases from V and 3 bases from J, the junction contained 5 bases not matched to a gene. This CDR3 is 15 amino acids long. CDR1 SGHVS and CDR2 FNYEAQ come from the germline V gene. DNA of the CDR3: TGTGCCAGCAGCTTAGCGACAGGGCCGGTCTACGAGCAGTACTTC. Translating gives CASSLATGPVYEQYF.

This clonotype was seen more than once but under ten times. The CDR3 DNA reads TGTGCCAGCAGCTTAGTGTTTAGGCTATCGGGATACAATGAGCAGTTCTTC. This encodes CASSLVFRLSGYNEQFF. This chain connects TRBV7-2 to TRBJ2-1; weak D call: TRBD2 (5 bases). Germline V gives CDR1 SGHTA, CDR2 FQGNSA. The CDR3 covers 17 residues. The germline V and J ends were trimmed by 1 base and 4 bases, with 17 bases remaining between them.

This clonotype was counted a few times. This chain links TRBV12-3 or TRBV12-4 with TRBJ2-1, with TRBD1 identical over 9 bases. The CDR3 length is 15 residues. The ends lost 5 bases at V and 7 bases at J; junction bases unmatched: 9. CDR3 in amino acids: CASSPDRGWRNEQFF. Here the CDR3 DNA reads TGTGCCAGCAGTCCAGACAGGGGGTGGAGGAATGAGCAGTTCTTC.

This clonotype has more than one count but fewer than ten. The rearrangement links TRBV12-3 or TRBV12-4 to TRBJ2-3, with D possibly called TRBD1 or TRBD2 (7 bases each). V was cut by 9 bases and J by 0 bases, with 22 bases left in between. This CDR3 has 17 residues. As DNA, the CDR3 is TGTGCCAGTGGGGGAGCGAGCGGGACAGAGAGCACAGATACGCAGTATTTT. Amino acid sequence: CASGGASGTESTDTQYF.

This clonotype was detected a few times. The chain has TRBV20-1 and TRBJ2-5; D perhaps matches TRBD2 (5 bases). CDR1 is DFQATT and CDR2 is SNEGSKA in the germline V gene (reference sequence). Trimming took 6 bases from V and 1 from J, leaving 12 bases between them. The CDR3 length is 13 residues. The DNA for the CDR3 is TGCAGTGCCCAAAGAGGGTTCCAAGAGACCCAGTACTTC. Translated, it gives CSAQRGFQETQYF.

This clonotype has just a few counts. The chain links TRBV24-1 to TRBJ2-1, with TRBD1 matching 9 bases. The V and J ends lost 9 bases and 6 bases, in that order; junction bases with no gene match: 5. Germline V lookup: CDR1 KGHDR, CDR2 SFDVKD. The CDR3 loop spans 13 amino acids. The CDR3 loop reads CATVGQGFNEQFF. DNA of the CDR3: TGTGCCACCGTAGGACAGGGGTTCAATGAGCAGTTCTTC.

The V call is TRBV6-5, the J call TRBJ2-5; D remains ambiguous. Trimming removed 5 bases at V and 2 bases at J, with 18 bases between. The CDR3 consists of 16 residues. Germline lookup yields CDR1 MNHEY and CDR2 SVGAGI. In nucleotides, the CDR3 is TGTGCCAGCAGTGCTAGTCCGATTGACGGGCAAGAGACCCAGTACTTC. Translating gives CASSASPIDGQETQYF.

The DNA for the CDR3 is TGTGCCAGCAGTTTCCAGGGAGGGAAAGATGAGCAGTTCTTC. It codes for CASSFQGGKDEQFF. The rearrangement uses TRBV12-3 or TRBV12-4 and TRBJ2-1; 7 nucleotides agree with TRBD2. This CDR3 region has 14 residues. V dropped 3 bases and J dropped 8; count of bases not matched to a gene: 7.

The sample holds a few counts of this clonotype. J is TRBJ2-7 and V is TRBV27, with D unclear. CDR1 is MNHEY, CDR2 SMNVEV, per germline (reference sequence). CDR3 size: 14 residues. Trimming cost V 4 bases and J 3 bases, with 13 bases left between them. CDR3 DNA sequence: TGTGCCAGCAGTTCCTTCGGCAGTGTCTACGAGCAGTACTTC. Its protein is CASSSFGSVYEQYF.

The rearrangement joins TRBV20-1 to TRBJ2-7, with TRBD2 identical over 11 bases. The CDR3 has 15 amino acids. V shed 6 bases and J 0 bases; nucleotides not matched to a gene: 7. Germline assignment: CDR1 DFQATT and CDR2 SNEGSKA (reference sequence). CDR3 region: CSADGTSGSSYEQYF. CDR3 sequence (DNA): TGCAGTGCGGACGGGACTAGCGGAAGCTCCTACGAGCAGTACTTC.